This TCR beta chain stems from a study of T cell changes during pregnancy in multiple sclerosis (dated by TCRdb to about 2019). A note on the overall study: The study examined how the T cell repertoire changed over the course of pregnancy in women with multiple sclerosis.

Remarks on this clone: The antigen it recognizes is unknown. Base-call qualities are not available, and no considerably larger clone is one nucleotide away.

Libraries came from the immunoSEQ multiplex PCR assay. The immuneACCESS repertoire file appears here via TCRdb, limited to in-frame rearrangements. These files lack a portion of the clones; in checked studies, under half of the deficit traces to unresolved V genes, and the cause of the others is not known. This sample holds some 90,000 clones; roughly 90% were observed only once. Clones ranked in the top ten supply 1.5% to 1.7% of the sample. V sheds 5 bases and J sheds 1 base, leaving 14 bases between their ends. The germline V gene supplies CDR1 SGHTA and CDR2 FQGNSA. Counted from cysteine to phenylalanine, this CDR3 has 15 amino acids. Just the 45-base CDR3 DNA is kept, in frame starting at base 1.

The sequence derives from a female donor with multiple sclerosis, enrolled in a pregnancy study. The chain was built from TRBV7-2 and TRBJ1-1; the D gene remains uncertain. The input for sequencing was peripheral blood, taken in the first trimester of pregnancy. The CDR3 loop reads CASSPSPRGNTEAFF. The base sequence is TGTGCCAGCAGCCCCTCTCCGCGGGGGAACACTGAAGCTTTCTTT.